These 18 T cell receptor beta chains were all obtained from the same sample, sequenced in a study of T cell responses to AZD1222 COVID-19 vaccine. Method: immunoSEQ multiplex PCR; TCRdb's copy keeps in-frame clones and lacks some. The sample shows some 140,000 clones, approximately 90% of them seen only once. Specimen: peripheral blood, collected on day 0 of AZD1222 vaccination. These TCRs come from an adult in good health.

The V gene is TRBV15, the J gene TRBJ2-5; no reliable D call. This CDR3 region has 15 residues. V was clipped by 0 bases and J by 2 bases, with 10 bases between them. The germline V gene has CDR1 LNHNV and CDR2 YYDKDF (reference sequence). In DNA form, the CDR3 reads TGTGCCACCAGCAGAGACCCCACCAATCAAGAGACCCAGTACTTC. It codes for CATSRDPTNQETQYF.

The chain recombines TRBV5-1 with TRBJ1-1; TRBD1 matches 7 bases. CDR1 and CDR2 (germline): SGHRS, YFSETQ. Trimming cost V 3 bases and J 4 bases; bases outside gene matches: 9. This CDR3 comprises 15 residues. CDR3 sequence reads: CASSWDSPGSTEAFF. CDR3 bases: TGCGCCAGCAGCTGGGACAGTCCCGGGAGCACTGAAGCTTTCTTT.

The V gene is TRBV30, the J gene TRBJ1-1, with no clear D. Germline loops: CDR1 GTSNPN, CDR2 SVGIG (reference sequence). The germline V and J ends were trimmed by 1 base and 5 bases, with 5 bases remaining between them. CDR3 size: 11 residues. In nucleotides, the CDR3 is TGTGCCTGGAGTGATTTGACTGAAGCTTTCTTT. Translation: CAWSDLTEAFF.

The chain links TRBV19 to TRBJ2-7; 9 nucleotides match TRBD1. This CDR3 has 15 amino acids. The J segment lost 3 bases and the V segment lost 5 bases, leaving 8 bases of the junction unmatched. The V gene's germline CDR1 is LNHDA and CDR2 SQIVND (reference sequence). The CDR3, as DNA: TGTGCCAGTAGTCCGAGGGACAGGGCGGTCTACGAGCAGTACTTC. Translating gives CASSPRDRAVYEQYF.

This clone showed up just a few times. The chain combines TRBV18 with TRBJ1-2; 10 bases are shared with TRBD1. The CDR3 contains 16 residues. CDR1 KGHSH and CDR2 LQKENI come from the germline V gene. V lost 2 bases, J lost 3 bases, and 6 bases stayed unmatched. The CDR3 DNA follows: TGTGCCAGCTCACCAATAACTGACAGGGGGCACTATGGCTACACCTTC. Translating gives CASSPITDRGHYGYTF.

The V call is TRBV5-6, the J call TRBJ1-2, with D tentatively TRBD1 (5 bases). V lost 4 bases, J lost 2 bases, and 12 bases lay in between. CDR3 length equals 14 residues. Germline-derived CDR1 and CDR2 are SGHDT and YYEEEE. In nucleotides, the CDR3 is TGTGCCAGCAGCGAAGCGGGGGTCAACTATGGCTACACCTTC. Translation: CASSEAGVNYGYTF.

CDR3 protein: CASSYSRDSGNTIYF. As DNA, the CDR3 is TGTGCCAGCAGTTACTCCCGGGATTCTGGAAACACCATATATTTT. The chain joins TRBV6-5 to TRBJ1-3; no definite D call. Germline V gene lookup returns CDR1 MNHEY and CDR2 SVGAGI. The germline V and J ends were trimmed by 0 bases and 1 base, with 7 bases remaining between them. This CDR3 spans 15 amino acids.

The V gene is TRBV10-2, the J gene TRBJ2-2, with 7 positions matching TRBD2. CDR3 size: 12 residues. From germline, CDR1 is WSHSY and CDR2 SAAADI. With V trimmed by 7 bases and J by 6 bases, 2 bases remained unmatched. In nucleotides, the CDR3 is TGCGCCAGCATGGGAGGGGCCGGGGAGCTGTTTTTT. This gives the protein CASMGGAGELFF.

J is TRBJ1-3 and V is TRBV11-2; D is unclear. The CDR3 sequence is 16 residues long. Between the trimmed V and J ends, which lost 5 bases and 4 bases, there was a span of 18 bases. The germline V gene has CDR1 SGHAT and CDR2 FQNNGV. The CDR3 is CASSPTLGFSGNTIYF. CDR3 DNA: TGTGCCAGCAGCCCCACGTTAGGGTTCTCGGGAAACACCATATATTTT.

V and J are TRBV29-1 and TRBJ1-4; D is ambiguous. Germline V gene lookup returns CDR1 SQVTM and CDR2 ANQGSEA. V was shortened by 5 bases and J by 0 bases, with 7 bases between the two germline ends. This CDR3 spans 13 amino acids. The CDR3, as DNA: TGCAGCGTTACCGAACCAACTAATGAAAAACTGTTTTTT. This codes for CSVTEPTNEKLFF.

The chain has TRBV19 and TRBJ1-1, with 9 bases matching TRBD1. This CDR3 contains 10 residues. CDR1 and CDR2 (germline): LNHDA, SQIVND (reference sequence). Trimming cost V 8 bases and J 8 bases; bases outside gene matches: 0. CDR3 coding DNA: TGTGCCAGTGGGACAGGGGAAGCTTTCTTT. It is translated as CASGTGEAFF.

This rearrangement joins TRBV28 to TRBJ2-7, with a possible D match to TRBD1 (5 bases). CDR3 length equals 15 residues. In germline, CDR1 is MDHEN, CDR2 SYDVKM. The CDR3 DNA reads TGTGCTTCCGACCCGACCCGACAGCCAGCTTACGAGCAGTACTTC. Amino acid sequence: CASDPTRQPAYEQYF.

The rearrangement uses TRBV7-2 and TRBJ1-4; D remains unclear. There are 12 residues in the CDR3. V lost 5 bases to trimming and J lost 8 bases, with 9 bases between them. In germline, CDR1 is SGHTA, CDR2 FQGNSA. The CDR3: CASSPLGEKLFF. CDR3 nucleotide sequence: TGTGCCAGCAGCCCATTGGGGGAAAAACTGTTTTTT.

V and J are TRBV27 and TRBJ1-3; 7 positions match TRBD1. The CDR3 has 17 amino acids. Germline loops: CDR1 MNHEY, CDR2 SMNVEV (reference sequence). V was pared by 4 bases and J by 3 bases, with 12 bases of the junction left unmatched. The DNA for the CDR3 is TGTGCCAGCAGTTCCTACAAACCCGGACAGGTTGGAAACACCATATATTTT. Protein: CASSSYKPGQVGNTIYF.

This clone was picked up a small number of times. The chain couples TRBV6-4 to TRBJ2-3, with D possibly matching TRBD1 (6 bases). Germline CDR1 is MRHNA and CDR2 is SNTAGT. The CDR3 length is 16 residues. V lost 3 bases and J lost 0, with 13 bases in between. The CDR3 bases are TGTGCCAGCAGTGAGGAGGCAGGGGCTAGCACAGATACGCAGTATTTT. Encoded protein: CASSEEAGASTDTQYF.

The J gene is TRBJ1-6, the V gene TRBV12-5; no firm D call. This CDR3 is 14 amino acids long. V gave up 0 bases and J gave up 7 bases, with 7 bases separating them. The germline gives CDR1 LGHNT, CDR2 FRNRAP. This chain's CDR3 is CASGLVTANSPLHF. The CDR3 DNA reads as TGTGCTAGTGGTTTGGTAACAGCAAATTCACCCCTCCACTTT. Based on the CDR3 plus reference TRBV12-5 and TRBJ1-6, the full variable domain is DARVTQTPRHKVTEMGQEVTMRCQPILGHNTVFWYRQTMMQGLELLAYFRNRAPLDDSGMPKDRFSAEMPDATLATLKIQPSEPRDSAVYFCASGLVTANSPLHFGNGTRLTVT.

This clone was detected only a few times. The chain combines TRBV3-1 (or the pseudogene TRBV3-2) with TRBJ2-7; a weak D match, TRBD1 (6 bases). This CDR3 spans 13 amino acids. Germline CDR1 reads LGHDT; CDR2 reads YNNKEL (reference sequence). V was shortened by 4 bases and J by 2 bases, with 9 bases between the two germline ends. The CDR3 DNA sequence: TGTGCCAGCAGCCGGACAGTCACCTACGAGCAGTACTTC. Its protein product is CASSRTVTYEQYF.

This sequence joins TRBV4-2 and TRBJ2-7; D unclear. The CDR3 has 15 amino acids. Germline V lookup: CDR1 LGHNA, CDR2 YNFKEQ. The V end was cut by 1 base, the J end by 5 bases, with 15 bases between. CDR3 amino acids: CASSQVLGYPDEQYF. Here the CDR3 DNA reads TGTGCCAGCAGCCAAGTTTTGGGTTACCCGGACGAGCAGTACTTC.